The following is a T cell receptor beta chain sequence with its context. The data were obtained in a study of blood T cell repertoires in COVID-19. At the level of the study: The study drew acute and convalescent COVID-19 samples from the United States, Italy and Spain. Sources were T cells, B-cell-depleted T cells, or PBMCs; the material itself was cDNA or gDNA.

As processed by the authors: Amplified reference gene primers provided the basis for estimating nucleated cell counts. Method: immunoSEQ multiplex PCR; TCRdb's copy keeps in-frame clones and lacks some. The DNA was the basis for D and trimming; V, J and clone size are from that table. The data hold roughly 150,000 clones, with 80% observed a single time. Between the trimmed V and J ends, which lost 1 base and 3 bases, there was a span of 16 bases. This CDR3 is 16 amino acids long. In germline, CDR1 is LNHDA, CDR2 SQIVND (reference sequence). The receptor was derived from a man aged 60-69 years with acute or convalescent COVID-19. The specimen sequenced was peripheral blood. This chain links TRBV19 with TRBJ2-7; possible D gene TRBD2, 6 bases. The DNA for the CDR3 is TGTGCCAGTAGTATAGTCGGGGTCATCGGGAGCTACGAGCAGTACTTC. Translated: CASSIVGVIGSYEQYF. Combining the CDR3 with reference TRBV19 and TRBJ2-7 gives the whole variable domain DGGITQSPKYLFRKEGQNVTLSCEQNLNHDAMYWYRQDPGQGLRLIYYSQIVNDFQKGDIAEGYSVSREKKESFPLTVTSAQKNPTAFYLCASSIVGVIGSYEQYFGPGTRLTVT.